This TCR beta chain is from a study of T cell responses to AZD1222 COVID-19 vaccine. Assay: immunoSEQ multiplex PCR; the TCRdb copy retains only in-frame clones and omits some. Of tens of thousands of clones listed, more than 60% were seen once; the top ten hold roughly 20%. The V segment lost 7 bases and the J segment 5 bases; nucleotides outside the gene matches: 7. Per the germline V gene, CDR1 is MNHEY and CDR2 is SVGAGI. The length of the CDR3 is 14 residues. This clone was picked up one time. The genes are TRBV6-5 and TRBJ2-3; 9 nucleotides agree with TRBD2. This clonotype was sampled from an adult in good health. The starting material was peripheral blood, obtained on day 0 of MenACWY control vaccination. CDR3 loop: CASKAGGRGDTQYF. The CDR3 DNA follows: TGTGCCAGCAAAGCGGGGGGCAGGGGAGATACGCAGTATTTT.